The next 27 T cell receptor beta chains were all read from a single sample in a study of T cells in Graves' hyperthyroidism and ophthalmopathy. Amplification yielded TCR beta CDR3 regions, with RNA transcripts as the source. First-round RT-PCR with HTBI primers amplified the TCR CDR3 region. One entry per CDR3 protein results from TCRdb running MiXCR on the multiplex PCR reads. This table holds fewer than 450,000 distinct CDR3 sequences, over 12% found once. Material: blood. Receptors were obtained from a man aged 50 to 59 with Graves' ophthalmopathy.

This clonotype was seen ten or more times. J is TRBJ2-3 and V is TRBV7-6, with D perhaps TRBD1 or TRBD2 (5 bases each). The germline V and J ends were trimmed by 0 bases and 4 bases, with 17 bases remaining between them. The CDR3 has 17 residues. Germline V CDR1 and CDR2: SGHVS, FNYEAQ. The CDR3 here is CASSLARGNRDADTQYF. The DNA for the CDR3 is TGTGCCAGCAGCTTAGCGCGAGGGAACCGGGACGCAGATACGCAGTATTTT.

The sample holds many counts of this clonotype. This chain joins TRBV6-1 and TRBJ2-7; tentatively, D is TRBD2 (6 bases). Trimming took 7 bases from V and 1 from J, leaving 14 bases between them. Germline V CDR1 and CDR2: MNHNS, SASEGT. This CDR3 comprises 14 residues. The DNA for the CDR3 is TGTGCCAGCATGCCGGGACTGGTGTCCTACGAGCAGTACTTC. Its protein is CASMPGLVSYEQYF.

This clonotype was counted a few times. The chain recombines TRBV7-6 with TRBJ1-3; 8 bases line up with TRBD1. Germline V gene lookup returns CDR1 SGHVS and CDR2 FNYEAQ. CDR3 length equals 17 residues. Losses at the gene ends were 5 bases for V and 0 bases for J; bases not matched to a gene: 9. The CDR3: CASSVSGTGVSGNTIYF. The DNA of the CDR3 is TGTGCCAGCAGCGTTTCCGGGACAGGAGTCTCTGGAAACACCATATATTTT.

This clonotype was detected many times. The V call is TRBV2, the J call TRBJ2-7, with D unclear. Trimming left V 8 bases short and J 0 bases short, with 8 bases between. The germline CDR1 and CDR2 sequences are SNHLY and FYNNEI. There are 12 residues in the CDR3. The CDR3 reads CASGSSSYEQYF. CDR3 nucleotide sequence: TGTGCCAGCGGATCCAGCTCCTACGAGCAGTACTTC.

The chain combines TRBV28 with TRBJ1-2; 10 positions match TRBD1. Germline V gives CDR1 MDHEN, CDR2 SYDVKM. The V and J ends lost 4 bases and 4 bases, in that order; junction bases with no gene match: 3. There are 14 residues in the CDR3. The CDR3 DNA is TGTGCCAGCAGTTGGACAGGGGGAACCTATGGCTACACCTTC. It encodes CASSWTGGTYGYTF.

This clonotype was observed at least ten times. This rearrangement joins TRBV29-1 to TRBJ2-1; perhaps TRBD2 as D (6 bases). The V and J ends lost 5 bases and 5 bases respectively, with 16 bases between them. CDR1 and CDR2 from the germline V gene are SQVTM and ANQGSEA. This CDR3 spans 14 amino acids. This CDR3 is CSVLWREFHNEQFF. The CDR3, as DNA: TGCAGCGTTTTGTGGAGGGAGTTTCACAATGAGCAGTTCTTC.

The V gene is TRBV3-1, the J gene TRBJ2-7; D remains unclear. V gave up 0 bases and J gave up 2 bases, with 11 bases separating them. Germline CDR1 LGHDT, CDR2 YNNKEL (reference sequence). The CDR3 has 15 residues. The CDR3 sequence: CASSQDSAKTYEQYF. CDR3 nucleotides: TGTGCCAGCAGCCAAGATTCGGCCAAGACCTACGAGCAGTACTTC.

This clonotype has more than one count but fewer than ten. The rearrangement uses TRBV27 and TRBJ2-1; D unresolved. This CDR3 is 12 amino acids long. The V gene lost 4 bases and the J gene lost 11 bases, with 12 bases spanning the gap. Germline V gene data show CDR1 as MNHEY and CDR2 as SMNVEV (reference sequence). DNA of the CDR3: TGTGCCAGCAGTTCCTCCTGGGTACAGCAGTTCTTC. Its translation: CASSSSWVQQFF.

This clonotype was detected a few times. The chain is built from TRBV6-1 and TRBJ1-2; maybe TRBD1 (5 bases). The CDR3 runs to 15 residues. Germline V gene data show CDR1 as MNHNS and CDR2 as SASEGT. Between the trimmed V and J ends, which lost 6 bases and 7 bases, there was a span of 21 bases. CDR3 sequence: CASRKTTGSDTGYTF. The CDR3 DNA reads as TGTGCCAGCAGGAAGACTACGGGCTCGGACACTGGCTACACCTTC.

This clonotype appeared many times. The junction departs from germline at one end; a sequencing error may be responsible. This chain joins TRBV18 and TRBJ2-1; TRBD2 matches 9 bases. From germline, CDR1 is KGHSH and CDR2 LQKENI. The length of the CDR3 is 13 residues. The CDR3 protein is CASSPESPGLAVF. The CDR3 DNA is TGTGCCAGCTCGCCCGAGAGTCCGGGACTAGCCGTCTTC.

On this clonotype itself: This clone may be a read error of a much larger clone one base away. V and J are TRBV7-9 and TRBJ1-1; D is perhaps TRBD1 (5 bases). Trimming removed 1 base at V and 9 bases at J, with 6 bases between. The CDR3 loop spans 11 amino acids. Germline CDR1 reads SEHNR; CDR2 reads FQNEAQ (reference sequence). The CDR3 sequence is CASSLGQQAFF. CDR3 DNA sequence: TGTGCCAGCAGCTTAGGACAGCAAGCTTTCTTT. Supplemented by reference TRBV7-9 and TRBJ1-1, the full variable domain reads DTGVSQNPRHKITKRGQNVTFRCDPISEHNRLYWYRQTLGQGPEFLTYFQNEAQLEKSRLLSDRFSAERPKGSFSTLEIQRTEQGDSAMYLCASSLGQQAFFGQGTRLTVV.

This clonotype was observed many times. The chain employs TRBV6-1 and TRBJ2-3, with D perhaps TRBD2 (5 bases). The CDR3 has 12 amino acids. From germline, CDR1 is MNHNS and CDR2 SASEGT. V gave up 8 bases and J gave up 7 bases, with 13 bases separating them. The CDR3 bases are TGTGCCAGCGCCGCTAGCCTATATACGCAGTATTTT. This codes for CASAASLYTQYF.

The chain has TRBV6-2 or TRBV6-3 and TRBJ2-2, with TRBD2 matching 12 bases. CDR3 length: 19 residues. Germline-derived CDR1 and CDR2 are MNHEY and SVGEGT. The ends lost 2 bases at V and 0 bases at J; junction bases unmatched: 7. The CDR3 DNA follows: TGTGCCAGCAGTTACCGGGGACTAGCGGGCCGCGCGAACACCGGGGAGCTGTTTTTT. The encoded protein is CASSYRGLAGRANTGELFF.

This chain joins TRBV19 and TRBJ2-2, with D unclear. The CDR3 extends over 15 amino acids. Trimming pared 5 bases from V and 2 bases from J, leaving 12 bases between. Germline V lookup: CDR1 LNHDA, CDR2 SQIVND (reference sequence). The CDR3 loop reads CASSSRVFNTGELFF. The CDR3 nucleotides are TGTGCCAGTAGTTCTAGGGTTTTCAACACCGGGGAGCTGTTTTTT.

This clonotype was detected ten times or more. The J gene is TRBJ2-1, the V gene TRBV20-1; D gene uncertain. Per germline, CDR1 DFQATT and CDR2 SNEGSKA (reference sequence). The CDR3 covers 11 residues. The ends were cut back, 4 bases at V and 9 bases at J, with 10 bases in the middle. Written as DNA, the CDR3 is TGCAGTGCTACCGACAACAGTGAGCAGTTCTTC. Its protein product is CSATDNSEQFF.

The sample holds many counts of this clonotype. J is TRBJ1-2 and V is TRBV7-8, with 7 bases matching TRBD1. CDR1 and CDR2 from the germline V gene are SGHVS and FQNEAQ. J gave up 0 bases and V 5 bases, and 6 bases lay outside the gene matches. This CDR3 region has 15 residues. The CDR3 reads CASSATQGTNYGYTF. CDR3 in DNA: TGTGCCAGCAGCGCAACACAGGGGACTAACTATGGCTACACCTTC.

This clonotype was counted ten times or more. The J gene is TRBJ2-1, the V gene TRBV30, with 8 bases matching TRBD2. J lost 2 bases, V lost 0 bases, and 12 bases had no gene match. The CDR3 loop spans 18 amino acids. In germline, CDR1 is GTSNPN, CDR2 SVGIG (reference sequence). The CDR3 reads CAWSVLHGTSAPYNEQFF. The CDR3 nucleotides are TGTGCCTGGAGTGTACTCCACGGGACTAGTGCCCCCTACAATGAGCAGTTCTTC. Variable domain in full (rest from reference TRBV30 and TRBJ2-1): SQTIHQWPATLVQPVGSPLSLECTVEGTSNPNLYWYRQAAGRGLQLLFYSVGIGQISSEVPQNLSASRPQDRQFILSSKKLLLSDSGFYLCAWSVLHGTSAPYNEQFFGPGTRLTVL.

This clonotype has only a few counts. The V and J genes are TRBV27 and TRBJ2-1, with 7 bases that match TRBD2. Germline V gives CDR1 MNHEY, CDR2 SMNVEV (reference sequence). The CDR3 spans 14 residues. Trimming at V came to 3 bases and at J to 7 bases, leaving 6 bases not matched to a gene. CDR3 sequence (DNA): TGTGCCAGCAGTTTTGGCGGGGGAAATAATGAGCAGTTCTTC. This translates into CASSFGGGNNEQFF.

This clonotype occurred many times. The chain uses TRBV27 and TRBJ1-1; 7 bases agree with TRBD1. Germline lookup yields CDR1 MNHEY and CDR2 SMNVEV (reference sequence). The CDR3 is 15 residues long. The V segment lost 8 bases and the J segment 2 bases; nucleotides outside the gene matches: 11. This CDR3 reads CASRTDRLGNTEAFF. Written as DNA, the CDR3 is TGTGCCAGCCGGACGGACAGGTTAGGCAACACTGAAGCTTTCTTT.

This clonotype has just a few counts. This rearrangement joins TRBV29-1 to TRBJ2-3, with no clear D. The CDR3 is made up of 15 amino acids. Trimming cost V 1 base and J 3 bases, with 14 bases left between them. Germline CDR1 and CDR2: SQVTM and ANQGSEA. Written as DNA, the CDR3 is TGCAGCGTTGAAGTCACTCGTGGTATGACAGATACGCAGTATTTT. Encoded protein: CSVEVTRGMTDTQYF.

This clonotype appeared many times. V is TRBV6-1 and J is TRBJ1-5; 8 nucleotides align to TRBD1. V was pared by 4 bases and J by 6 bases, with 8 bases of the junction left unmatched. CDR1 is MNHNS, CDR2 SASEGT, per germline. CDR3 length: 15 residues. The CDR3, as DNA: TGTGCCAGCAGTGGGACAGGGAGGTTTGGTCAGCCCCAGCATTTT. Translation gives CASSGTGRFGQPQHF.

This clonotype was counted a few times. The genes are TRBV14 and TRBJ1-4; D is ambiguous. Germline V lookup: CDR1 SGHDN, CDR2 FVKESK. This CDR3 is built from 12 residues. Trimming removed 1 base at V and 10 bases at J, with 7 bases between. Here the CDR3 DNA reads TGTGCCAGCAGCCAAGTTCCCGGAAAACTGTTTTTT. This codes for CASSQVPGKLFF.

DNA for the CDR3: TGTGCCAGCTGGACACGGGGGAGGGCCTACGAGCAGTACTTC. Its protein is CASWTRGRAYEQYF. The chain couples TRBV27 to TRBJ2-7; 7 positions agree with TRBD2. Germline-derived CDR1 and CDR2 are MNHEY and SMNVEV (reference sequence). The CDR3 totals 14 residues. With V trimmed by 8 bases and J by 2 bases, 9 bases remained unmatched.

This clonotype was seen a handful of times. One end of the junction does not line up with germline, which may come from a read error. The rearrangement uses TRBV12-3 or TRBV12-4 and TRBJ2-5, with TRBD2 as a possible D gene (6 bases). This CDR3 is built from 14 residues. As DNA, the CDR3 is TGTGCCAGCAGTTTTCGTCAGGGTCGGGAGACCCGGTACTTC. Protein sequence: CASSFRQGRETRYF.

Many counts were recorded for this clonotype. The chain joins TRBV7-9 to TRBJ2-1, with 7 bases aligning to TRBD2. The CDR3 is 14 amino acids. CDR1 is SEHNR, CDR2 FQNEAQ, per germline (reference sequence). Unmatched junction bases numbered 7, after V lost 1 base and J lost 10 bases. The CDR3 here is CASSLVAGVGEQFF. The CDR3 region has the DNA TGTGCCAGCAGCTTAGTGGCGGGAGTCGGGGAGCAGTTCTTC.

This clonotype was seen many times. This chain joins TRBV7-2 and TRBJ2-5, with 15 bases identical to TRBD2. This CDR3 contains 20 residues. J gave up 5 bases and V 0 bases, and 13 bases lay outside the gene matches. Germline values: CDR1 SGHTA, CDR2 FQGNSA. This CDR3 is CASSLARGTSGRLVGETQYF. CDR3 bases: TGTGCCAGCAGCTTAGCGCGGGGGACTAGCGGGAGGCTCGTGGGGGAGACCCAGTACTTC.

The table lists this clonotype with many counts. The CDR3 DNA sequence: TGTGCCAGCAGTTACGTGGCTGAGTATGGCTACACCTTC. Amino acid sequence: CASSYVAEYGYTF. V is TRBV6-5 and J is TRBJ1-2; no definite D call. The CDR3 is made up of 13 amino acids. The V and J ends lost 2 bases and 5 bases respectively, with 9 bases between them. The germline gives CDR1 MNHEY, CDR2 SVGAGI.